The text below deals with one T cell receptor (beta chain). Its antigen is still unknown. A far larger clone lies a single base away; this is likely a read error. The sample belongs to a study of prognosis after radiotherapy for stage I lung cancer. Study background: The patients comprised 13 men and 6 women, spanning ages roughly 53 to 85 and having a median of roughly 74 years. Several of the patients had squamous cell carcinoma tumors, while twelve had adenocarcinoma tumors. Study-wide findings and caveats: Stereotactic body radiation therapy was followed by fewer unique TCR clones, median about 10,000 versus 6,900.

The CDR3 consists of 16 residues. Germline values: CDR1 MNHEY, CDR2 SVGEGT. The V and J ends lost 5 bases and 4 bases respectively, with 20 bases between them. Amplification of the TCR beta CDR3 (from genomic DNA) was done by two-round multiplex PCR. Primers (each specific to one TRBV or TRBJ gene) were used in first-round PCR. TCRdb redid the calling of the multiplex PCR reads with MiXCR, one entry per CDR3 protein. The sample lists 15,000 to 25,000 distinct CDR3 sequences, about 27% occurring once. Peripheral blood, around 6 milliliters per draw, was collected at each of two time points. The sample in question was PBMCs, obtained before or after stereotactic body radiation therapy (not recorded which). The rearrangement links TRBV6-2 or TRBV6-3 to TRBJ1-2; D ambiguous. This receptor was identified in a donor aged 50 or older with non-small cell lung cancer. CDR3 DNA: TGTGCCAGCAGTGAAGAGGGTCGGGTAGATGTCTATGGCTACACCTTC. This codes for CASSEEGRVDVYGYTF.